This passage covers 23 T cell receptor beta chains from one sample sequenced in a study of shared clonotypes between healthy human individuals. Using immunoSEQ multiplex PCR, the repertoire was profiled, and TCRdb retains in-frame clones only, with some absent. This table has 2 million to 2.5 million clones, 80% to 95% appearing once. The specimen sequenced was naive CD4+ T cells from PBMCs. Specified subset: CD45RA+ positively selected. These receptors all stem from a man aged 18 to 29 in good health. Some clones in this sample may be carry-over from other donors' samples.

The rearrangement links TRBV9 to TRBJ1-1; D not resolved. The CDR3 is 13 amino acids. With 4 bases removed from V and 2 bases from J, the gap between germline ends came to 9 bases. Per germline, CDR1 SGDLS and CDR2 YYNGEE. The CDR3 DNA sequence: TGTGCCAGCAGCCCACAGCTAAACACTGAAGCTTTCTTT. It translates to CASSPQLNTEAFF.

The V gene is TRBV27, the J gene TRBJ2-7, with D tentatively TRBD2 (5 bases). The V gene's germline CDR1 is MNHEY and CDR2 SMNVEV (reference sequence). Trimming shortened V by 2 bases and J by 5 bases, and 10 bases separated the two germline ends. This CDR3 comprises 13 residues. CDR3: CASSLRGSHEQYF. The CDR3 region has the DNA TGTGCCAGCAGTTTAAGAGGGAGCCACGAGCAGTACTTC.

The chain combines TRBV10-3 with TRBJ1-1; 9 positions match TRBD1. V shed 6 bases and J 11 bases; nucleotides not matched to a gene: 22. Germline-derived CDR1 and CDR2 are ENHRY and SYGVKD. There are 17 residues in the CDR3. CDR3 DNA: TGTGCCATCAGGACTACGGGACAGGGACCCGAAAGTAAGGGGGCTTTCTTT. It codes for CAIRTTGQGPESKGAFF.

This clone appeared a single time. The same CDR3 also results from other DNA sequences found in this sample. The chain recombines TRBV28 with TRBJ2-7; 7 nucleotides align to TRBD1. The CDR3 covers 12 residues. Trimming removed 11 bases from V and 2 bases from J; junction bases left unmatched: 6. Germline CDR1 MDHEN, CDR2 SYDVKM. The CDR3 here is CASRDRTYEQYF. The CDR3 DNA reads TGTGCCTCGAGGGACAGAACCTACGAGCAGTACTTC.

The CDR3: CASSPDRGKGTDTQYF. In nucleotides, the CDR3 is TGTGCCAGCTCACCAGACAGGGGTAAGGGCACAGATACGCAGTATTTT. The genes are TRBV18 and TRBJ2-3, with 8 bases matching TRBD1. V shed 2 bases and J 1 base; nucleotides not matched to a gene: 5. Per the germline V gene, CDR1 is KGHSH and CDR2 is LQKENI. The CDR3 is made up of 16 amino acids. The variable domain in full, with the rest retrieved from reference TRBV18 and TRBJ2-3, is NAGVMQNPRHLVRRRGQEARLRCSPMKGHSHVYWYRQLPEEGLKFMVYLQKENIIDESGMPKERFSAEFPKEGPSILRIQQVVRGDSAAYFCASSPDRGKGTDTQYFGPGTRLTVL.

The rearrangement joins TRBV7-2 to TRBJ1-4; possible D gene TRBD1, 5 bases. Germline V CDR1 and CDR2: SGHTA, FQGNSA. V was shortened by 2 bases and J by 8 bases, with 12 bases between the two germline ends. The CDR3 sequence is 14 residues long. CDR3 protein: CASSLKLGGEKLFF. The CDR3 DNA sequence: TGTGCCAGCAGCTTAAAGCTGGGGGGAGAAAAACTGTTTTTT.

This clone has only a few counts. The chain combines TRBV10-1 with TRBJ2-2; D uncertain. The CDR3 sequence is 11 residues long. The V gene lost 7 bases and the J gene lost 6 bases, with 6 bases spanning the gap. Germline-derived CDR1 and CDR2 are WNHNN and SYGVQD (reference sequence). The CDR3 protein is CASMVPGELFF. Here the CDR3 DNA reads TGCGCCAGCATGGTCCCCGGGGAGCTGTTTTTT.

This chain uses TRBV5-6 with TRBJ1-3; D might be TRBD1 (6 bases). This CDR3 is built from 17 residues. Germline V gene sequence: CDR1 SGHDT, CDR2 YYEEEE. V was pared by 0 bases and J by 1 base, with 14 bases between. CDR3 residues: CASSLVDTGTSGNTIYF. The CDR3 bases are TGTGCCAGCAGCTTGGTGGACACAGGGACTTCTGGAAACACCATATATTTT.

The rearrangement links TRBV27 to TRBJ2-1, with D perhaps given as TRBD1 or TRBD2 (6 bases each). Germline assignment: CDR1 MNHEY and CDR2 SMNVEV (reference sequence). The CDR3 has 16 amino acids. Trimming took off 9 bases at V and 6 bases at J, with 24 bases between the two ends. As DNA, the CDR3 is TGTGCCAGTAGCCAAAAGGGGGGCTGGGTTGGCAATGAGCAGTTCTTC. Its protein product is CASSQKGGWVGNEQFF.

The chain recombines TRBV5-4 with TRBJ2-7, with TRBD2 matching over 8 bases. Germline-derived CDR1 and CDR2 are SGHNT and YYREEE (reference sequence). CDR3 length equals 15 residues. Trimming at V came to 4 bases and at J to 3 bases, leaving 9 bases not matched to a gene. CDR3 loop: CASSLDGRGGYEQYF. Here the CDR3 DNA reads TGTGCCAGCAGCCTCGACGGGAGGGGAGGCTACGAGCAGTACTTC.

This rearrangement joins TRBV2 to TRBJ1-4; D might be TRBD1 (6 bases). Germline V gene lookup returns CDR1 SNHLY and CDR2 FYNNEI. V was clipped by 4 bases and J by 4 bases, with 13 bases between them. The CDR3 sequence is 15 residues long. CDR3 DNA: TGTGCCAGCAGTGCCGGGGGCGTTCGTAATGAAAAACTGTTTTTT. Amino acid sequence: CASSAGGVRNEKLFF.

The chain recombines TRBV12-5 with TRBJ2-1, with TRBD2 matching 9 bases. There are 19 residues in the CDR3. Germline V gives CDR1 LGHNT, CDR2 FRNRAP. Losses at the gene ends were 0 bases for V and 7 bases for J; bases not matched to a gene: 16. In DNA, the CDR3 is TGTGCTAGTGGTTTGGTCACCTCCCAAAGCGGGAGGTCGGCTAATGAGCAGTTCTTC. Its protein product is CASGLVTSQSGRSANEQFF.

V gene TRBV4-1 combines with J gene TRBJ2-1; 9 bases are shared with TRBD2. Germline V gives CDR1 MGHRA, CDR2 YSYEKL. This CDR3 has 17 amino acids. Trimming at V came to 6 bases and at J to 4 bases, leaving 13 bases not matched to a gene. The CDR3 loop reads CASRTSGARSVYNEQFF. The CDR3 nucleotides are TGCGCCAGCAGGACTAGCGGAGCCCGATCAGTGTACAATGAGCAGTTCTTC.

The gene calls are TRBV4-1 and TRBJ2-5; 7 bases match TRBD1. V was pared by 4 bases and J by 4 bases, with 9 bases of the junction left unmatched. The germline V gene encodes CDR1 MGHRA and CDR2 YSYEKL. CDR3 length equals 15 residues. CDR3 sequence (DNA): TGCGCCAGCAGCCTGGGCCAGGGGGATCGAGAGACCCAGTACTTC. This gives the protein CASSLGQGDRETQYF.

V usage is TRBV18 and J usage is TRBJ2-4; 11 bases map to TRBD1. Germline V gene data show CDR1 as KGHSH and CDR2 as LQKENI. CDR3 length equals 13 residues. V was pared by 4 bases and J by 11 bases, with 4 bases of the junction left unmatched. CDR3 DNA: TGTGCCAGCTCACTGGGACAGGGGGACCTTCAGTACTTC. Protein product: CASSLGQGDLQYF.

This chain uses TRBV28 with TRBJ1-2; 9 positions agree with TRBD1. CDR1 and CDR2 from the germline V gene are MDHEN and SYDVKM. With V trimmed by 6 bases and J by 2 bases, 7 bases remained unmatched. CDR3 size: 15 residues. CDR3 bases: TGTGCCAGCAGGAAACAGGGGGCTCGGAACTATGGCTACACCTTC. Amino acids: CASRKQGARNYGYTF.

The chain combines TRBV6-1 with TRBJ1-2; TRBD1 matches 9 bases. CDR1 is MNHNS, CDR2 SASEGT, per germline. The CDR3 covers 14 residues. V was clipped by 6 bases and J by 2 bases; unmatched bases: 4. CDR3 sequence (DNA): TGTGCCAGCAGGGGGACAGGGAGCAACTATGGCTACACCTTC. Translating gives CASRGTGSNYGYTF.

The chain uses TRBV7-9 and TRBJ1-2; D may be TRBD1 (5 bases). Germline assignment: CDR1 SEHNR and CDR2 FQNEAQ (reference sequence). This CDR3 is 17 amino acids long. The V end was cut by 5 bases, the J end by 6 bases, with 25 bases between. CDR3 DNA sequence: TGTGCCAGCAGCCTCGCCCGCCGGGACCCCCGAACCCATGGCTACACCTTC. This sequence encodes CASSLARRDPRTHGYTF.

V and J are TRBV7-9 and TRBJ2-7; tentative D call: TRBD2 (6 bases). Trimming took 4 bases from V and 7 from J, leaving 23 bases between them. Germline lookup yields CDR1 SEHNR and CDR2 FQNEAQ (reference sequence). This CDR3 has 16 amino acids. The CDR3 bases are TGTGCCAGCAGCTCAAGCAATGCCGGGACGGCGGGGGAGCAGTACTTC. The encoded protein is CASSSSNAGTAGEQYF.

The chain recombines TRBV5-1 with TRBJ2-5; 7 nucleotides agree with TRBD1. The CDR3 contains 13 residues. The V and J ends lost 7 bases and 4 bases, in that order; junction bases with no gene match: 7. Germline CDR1 reads SGHRS; CDR2 reads YFSETQ. The CDR3: CASYQRQGETQYF. In DNA, the CDR3 is TGCGCCAGCTATCAGAGACAGGGAGAGACCCAGTACTTC. Combining the CDR3 with reference TRBV5-1 and TRBJ2-5 gives the whole variable domain KAGVTQTPRYLIKTRGQQVTLSCSPISGHRSVSWYQQTPGQGLQFLFEYFSETQRNKGNFPGRFSGRQFSNSRSEMNVSTLELGDSALYLCASYQRQGETQYFGPGTRLLVL.

This clone came up once. The rearrangement links TRBV27 to TRBJ2-1; D possibly corresponds to TRBD1 (6 bases). The CDR3 length is 21 residues. The germline gives CDR1 MNHEY, CDR2 SMNVEV (reference sequence). Trimming left V 2 bases short and J 4 bases short, with 30 bases between. CDR3 sequence (DNA): TGTGCCAGCAGTTTAATACTTCCGTACGGACCGGGACACCCCCGATACAATGAGCAGTTCTTC. Translating it yields CASSLILPYGPGHPRYNEQFF.

Remarks on this clone: The same CDR3 is also encoded by other DNA sequences in this sample. This chain connects TRBV20-1 to TRBJ1-2, with D uncertain. The germline gives CDR1 DFQATT, CDR2 SNEGSKA (reference sequence). V lost 3 bases and J lost 2, with 4 bases in between. This CDR3 has 11 amino acids. The CDR3 loop reads CSARDNYGYTF. The CDR3, as DNA: TGCAGTGCTAGGGACAACTATGGCTACACCTTC.

This chain uses TRBV28 with TRBJ1-2, with 9 bases fitting TRBD1. This CDR3 contains 10 residues. V lost 10 bases, J lost 13 bases, and 7 bases stayed unmatched. The V gene's germline CDR1 is MDHEN and CDR2 SYDVKM. The DNA for the CDR3 is TGTGCCACCACACAGGGGGCGATCACCTTC. Translation gives CATTQGAITF.